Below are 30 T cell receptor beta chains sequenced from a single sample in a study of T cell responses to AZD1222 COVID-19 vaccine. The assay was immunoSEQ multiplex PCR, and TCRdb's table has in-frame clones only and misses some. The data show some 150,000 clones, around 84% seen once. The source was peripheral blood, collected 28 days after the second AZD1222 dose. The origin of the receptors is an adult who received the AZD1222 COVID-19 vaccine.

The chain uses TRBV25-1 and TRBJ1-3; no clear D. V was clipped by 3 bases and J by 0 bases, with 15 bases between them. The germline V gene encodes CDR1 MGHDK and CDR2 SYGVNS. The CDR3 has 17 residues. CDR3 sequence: CASSDQRTEGSGNTIYF. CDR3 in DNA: TGTGCCAGCAGTGACCAGAGGACGGAGGGCTCTGGAAACACCATATATTTT.

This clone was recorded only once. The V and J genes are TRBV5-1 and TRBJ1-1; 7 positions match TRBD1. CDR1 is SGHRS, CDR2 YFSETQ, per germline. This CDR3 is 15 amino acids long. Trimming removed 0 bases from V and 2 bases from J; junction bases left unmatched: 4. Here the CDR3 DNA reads TGCGCCAGCAGCTTGGTACAGGGGATCAACACTGAAGCTTTCTTT. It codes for CASSLVQGINTEAFF.

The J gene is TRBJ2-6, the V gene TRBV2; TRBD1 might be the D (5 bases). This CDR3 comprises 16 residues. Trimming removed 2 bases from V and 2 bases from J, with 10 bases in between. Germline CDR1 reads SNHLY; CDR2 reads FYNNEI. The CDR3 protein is CASSELRGAGANVLTF. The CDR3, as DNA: TGTGCCAGCAGTGAACTTAGGGGCGCTGGGGCCAACGTCCTGACTTTC.

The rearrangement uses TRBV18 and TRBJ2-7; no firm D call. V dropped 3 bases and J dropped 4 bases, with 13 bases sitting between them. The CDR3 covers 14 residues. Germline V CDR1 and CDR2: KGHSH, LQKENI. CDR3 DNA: TGTGCCAGCTCACCGCCCCCAGCCCCTTACGAGCAGTACTTC. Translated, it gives CASSPPPAPYEQYF.

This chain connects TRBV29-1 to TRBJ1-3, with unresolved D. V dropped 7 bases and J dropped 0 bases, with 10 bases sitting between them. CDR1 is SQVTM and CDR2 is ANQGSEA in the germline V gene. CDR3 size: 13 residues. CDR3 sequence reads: CSASHSSGNTIYF. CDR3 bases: TGCAGCGCCTCACATAGCTCTGGAAACACCATATATTTT.

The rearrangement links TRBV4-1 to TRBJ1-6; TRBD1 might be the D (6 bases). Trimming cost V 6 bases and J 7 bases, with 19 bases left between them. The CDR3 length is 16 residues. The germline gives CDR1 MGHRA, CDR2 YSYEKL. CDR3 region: CASRPTGLDGNSPLHF. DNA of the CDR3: TGCGCCAGCAGGCCCACAGGGTTAGATGGAAATTCACCCCTCCACTTT.

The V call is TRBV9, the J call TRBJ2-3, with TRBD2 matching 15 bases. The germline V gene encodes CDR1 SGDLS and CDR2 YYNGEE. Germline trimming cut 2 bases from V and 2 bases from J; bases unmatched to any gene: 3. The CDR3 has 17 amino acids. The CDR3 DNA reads TGTGCCAGCAGCGTGGGGACTAGCGGGGGGTACACAGATACGCAGTATTTT. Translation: CASSVGTSGGYTDTQYF.

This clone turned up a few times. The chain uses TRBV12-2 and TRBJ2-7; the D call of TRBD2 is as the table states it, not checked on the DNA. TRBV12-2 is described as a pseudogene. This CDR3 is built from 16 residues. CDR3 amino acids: CASRPPVGLAVNEQYF. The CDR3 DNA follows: TGTGCAAGTCGCCCCCCAGTGGGACTAGCGGTTAACGAGCAGTACTTC.

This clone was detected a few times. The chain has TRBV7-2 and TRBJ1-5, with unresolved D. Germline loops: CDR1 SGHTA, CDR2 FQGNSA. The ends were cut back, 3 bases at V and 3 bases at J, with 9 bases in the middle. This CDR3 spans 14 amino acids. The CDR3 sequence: CASSFAGANQPQHF. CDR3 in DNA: TGTGCCAGCAGCTTTGCGGGTGCCAATCAGCCCCAGCATTTT.

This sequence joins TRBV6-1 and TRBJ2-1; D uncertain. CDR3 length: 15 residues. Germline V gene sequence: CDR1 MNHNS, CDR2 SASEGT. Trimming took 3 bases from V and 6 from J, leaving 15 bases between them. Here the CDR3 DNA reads TGTGCCAGCAGTGAGACCTCCTACGACGGCAATGAGCAGTTCTTC. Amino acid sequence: CASSETSYDGNEQFF.

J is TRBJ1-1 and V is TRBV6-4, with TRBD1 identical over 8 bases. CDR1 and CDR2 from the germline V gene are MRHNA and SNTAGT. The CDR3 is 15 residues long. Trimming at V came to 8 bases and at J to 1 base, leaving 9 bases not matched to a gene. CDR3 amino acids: CASRRTGKWNTEAFF. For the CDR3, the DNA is TGTGCCAGCCGACGGACAGGGAAGTGGAACACTGAAGCTTTCTTT.

The CDR3 sequence: CASSLGGVSYEQYF. DNA for the CDR3: TGTGCCAGCAGCTTAGGAGGGGTTTCCTACGAGCAGTACTTC. The rearrangement uses TRBV7-9 and TRBJ2-7; D may match TRBD1 or TRBD2 (5 bases each). The CDR3 is 14 residues long. Trimming cost V 1 base and J 1 base, with 8 bases left between them. CDR1 and CDR2 from the germline V gene are SEHNR and FQNEAQ (reference sequence).

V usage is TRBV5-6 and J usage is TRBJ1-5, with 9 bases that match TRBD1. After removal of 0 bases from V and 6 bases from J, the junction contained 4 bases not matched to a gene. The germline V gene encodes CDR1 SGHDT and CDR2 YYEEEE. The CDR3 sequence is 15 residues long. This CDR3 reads CASSLDRGLSQPQHF. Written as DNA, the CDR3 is TGTGCCAGCAGCTTGGACAGGGGGCTTAGTCAGCCCCAGCATTTT.

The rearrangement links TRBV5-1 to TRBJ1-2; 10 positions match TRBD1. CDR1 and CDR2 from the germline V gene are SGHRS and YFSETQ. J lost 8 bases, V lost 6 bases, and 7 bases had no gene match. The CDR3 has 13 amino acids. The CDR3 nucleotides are TGCGCCAGCAACTGGGACAGGGGAGAAGGCTACACCTTC. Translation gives CASNWDRGEGYTF.

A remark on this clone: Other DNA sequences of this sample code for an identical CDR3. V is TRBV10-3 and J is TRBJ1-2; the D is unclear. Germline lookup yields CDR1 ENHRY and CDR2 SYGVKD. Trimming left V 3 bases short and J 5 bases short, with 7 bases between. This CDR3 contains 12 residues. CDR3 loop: CAISESAYGYTF. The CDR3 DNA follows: TGTGCCATCAGTGAATCGGCATATGGCTACACCTTC.

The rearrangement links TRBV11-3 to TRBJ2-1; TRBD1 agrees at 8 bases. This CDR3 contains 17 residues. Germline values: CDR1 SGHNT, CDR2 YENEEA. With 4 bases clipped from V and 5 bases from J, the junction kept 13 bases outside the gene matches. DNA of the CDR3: TGTGCCAGCAGCTCAAACAGGGGGGCCACTCCTGACAATGAGCAGTTCTTC. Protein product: CASSSNRGATPDNEQFF.

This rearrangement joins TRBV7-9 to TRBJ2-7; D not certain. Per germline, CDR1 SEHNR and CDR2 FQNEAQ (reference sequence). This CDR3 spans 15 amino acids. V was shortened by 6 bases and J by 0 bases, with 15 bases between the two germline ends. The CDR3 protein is CASSSSNRFSYEQYF. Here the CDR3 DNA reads TGTGCCAGCAGTTCCTCAAACCGTTTCTCCTACGAGCAGTACTTC.

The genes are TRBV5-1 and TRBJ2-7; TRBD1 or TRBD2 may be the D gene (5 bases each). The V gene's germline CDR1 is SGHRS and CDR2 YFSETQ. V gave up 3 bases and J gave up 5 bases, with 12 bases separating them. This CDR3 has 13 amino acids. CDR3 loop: CASSWGKDNEQYF. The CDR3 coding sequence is TGCGCCAGCAGCTGGGGGAAGGACAACGAGCAGTACTTC.

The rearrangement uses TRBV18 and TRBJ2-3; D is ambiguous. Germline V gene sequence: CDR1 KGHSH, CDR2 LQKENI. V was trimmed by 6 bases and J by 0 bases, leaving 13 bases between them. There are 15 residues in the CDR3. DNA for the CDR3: TGTGCCAGCTCCGAACGCGGTCCAAGCACAGATACGCAGTATTTT. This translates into CASSERGPSTDTQYF.

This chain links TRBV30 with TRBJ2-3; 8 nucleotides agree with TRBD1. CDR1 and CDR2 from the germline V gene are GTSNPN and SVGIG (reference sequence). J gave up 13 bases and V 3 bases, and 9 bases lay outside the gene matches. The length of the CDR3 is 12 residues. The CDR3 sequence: CAWSDNRGKEYF. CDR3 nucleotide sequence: TGTGCCTGGAGCGATAACAGGGGGAAGGAGTATTTT.

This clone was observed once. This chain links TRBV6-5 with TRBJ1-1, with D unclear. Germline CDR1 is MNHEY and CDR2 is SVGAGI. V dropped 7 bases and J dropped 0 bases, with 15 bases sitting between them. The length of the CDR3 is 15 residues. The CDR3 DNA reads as TGTGCCAGCACCTACGGGGAACATCTGAACACTGAAGCTTTCTTT. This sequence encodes CASTYGEHLNTEAFF.

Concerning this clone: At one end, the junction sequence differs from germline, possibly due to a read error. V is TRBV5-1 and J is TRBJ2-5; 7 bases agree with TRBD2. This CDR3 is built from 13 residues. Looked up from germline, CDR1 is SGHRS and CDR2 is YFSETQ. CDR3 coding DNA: TGCGCCAGCAGCTTGAGGGAGGGAGAGTCCCAGTACTTC. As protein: CASSLREGESQYF. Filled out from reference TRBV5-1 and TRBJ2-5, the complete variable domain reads KAGVTQTPRYLIKTRGQQVTLSCSPISGHRSVSWYQQTPGQGLQFLFEYFSETQRNKGNFPGRFSGRQFSNSRSEMNVSTLELGDSALYLCASSLREGESQYFGPGTRLLVL.

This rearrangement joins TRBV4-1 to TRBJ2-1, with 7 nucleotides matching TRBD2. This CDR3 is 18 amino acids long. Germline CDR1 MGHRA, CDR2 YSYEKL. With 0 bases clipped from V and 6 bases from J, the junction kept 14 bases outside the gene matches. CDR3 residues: CASSQDRLRGRAVNEQFF. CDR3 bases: TGCGCCAGCAGCCAAGATCGTCTTCGTGGGAGGGCCGTCAATGAGCAGTTCTTC.

The CDR3 reads CASSQGGGSADTQYF. DNA for the CDR3: TGTGCCAGCAGCCAAGGTGGGGGTAGCGCAGATACGCAGTATTTT. This rearrangement joins TRBV4-2 to TRBJ2-3; D possibly uses TRBD1 or TRBD2 (5 bases each). V lost 1 base to trimming and J lost 4 bases, with 12 bases between them. Germline loops: CDR1 LGHNA, CDR2 YNFKEQ. The CDR3 runs 15 residues.

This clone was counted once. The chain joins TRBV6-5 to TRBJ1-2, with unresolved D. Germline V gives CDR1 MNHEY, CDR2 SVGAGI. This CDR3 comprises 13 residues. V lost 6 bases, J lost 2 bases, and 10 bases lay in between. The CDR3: CASRPGENYGYTF. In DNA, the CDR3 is TGTGCCAGCAGACCAGGAGAAAACTATGGCTACACCTTC.

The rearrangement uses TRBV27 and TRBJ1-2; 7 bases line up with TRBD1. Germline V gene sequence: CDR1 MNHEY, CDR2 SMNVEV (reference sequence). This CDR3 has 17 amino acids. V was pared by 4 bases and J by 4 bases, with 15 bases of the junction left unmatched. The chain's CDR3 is CASSSLTGRKRTYGYTF. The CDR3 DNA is TGTGCCAGCAGTTCGTTGACAGGGAGAAAAAGGACCTATGGCTACACCTTC.

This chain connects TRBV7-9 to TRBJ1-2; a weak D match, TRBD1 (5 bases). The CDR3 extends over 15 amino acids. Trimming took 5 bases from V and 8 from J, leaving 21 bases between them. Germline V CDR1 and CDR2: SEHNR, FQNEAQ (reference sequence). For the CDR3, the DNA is TGTGCCAGCAGCGCAATAACGGGACGGCCCGCGGGCTACACCTTC. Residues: CASSAITGRPAGYTF.

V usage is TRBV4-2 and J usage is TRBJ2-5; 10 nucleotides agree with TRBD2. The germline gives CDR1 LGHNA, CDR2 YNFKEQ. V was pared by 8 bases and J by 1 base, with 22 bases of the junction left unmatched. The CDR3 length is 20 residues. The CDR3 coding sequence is TGTGCCAGCTCCCCAATGGCTAGCGGGAGTAGCTGGGGGCCCCAAGAGACCCAGTACTTC. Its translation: CASSPMASGSSWGPQETQYF.

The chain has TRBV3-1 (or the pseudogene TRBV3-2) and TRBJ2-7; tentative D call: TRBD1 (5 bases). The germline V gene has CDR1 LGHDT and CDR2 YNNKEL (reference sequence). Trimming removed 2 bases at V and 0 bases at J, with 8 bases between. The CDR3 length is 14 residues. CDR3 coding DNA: TGTGCCAGCAGCCAAAGGGGAAGCTCCTACGAGCAGTACTTC. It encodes CASSQRGSSYEQYF.

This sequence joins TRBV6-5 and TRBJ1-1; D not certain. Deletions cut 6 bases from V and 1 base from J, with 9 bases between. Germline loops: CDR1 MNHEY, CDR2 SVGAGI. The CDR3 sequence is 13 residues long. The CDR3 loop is CASSARPNTEAFF. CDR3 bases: TGTGCCAGCAGCGCCCGACCGAACACTGAAGCTTTCTTT.